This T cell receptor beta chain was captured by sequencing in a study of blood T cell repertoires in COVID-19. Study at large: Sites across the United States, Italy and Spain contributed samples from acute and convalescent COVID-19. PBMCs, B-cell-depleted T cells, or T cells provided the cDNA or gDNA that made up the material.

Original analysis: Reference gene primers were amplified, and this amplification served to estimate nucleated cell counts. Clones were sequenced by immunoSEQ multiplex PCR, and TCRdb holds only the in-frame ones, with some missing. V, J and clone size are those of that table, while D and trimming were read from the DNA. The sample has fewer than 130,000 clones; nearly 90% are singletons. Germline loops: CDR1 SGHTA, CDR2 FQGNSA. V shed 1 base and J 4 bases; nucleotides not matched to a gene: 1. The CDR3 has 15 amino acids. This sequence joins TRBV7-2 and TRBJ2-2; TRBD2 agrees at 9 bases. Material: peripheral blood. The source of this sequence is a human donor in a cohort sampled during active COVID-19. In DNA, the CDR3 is TGTGCCAGCAGCTTAGTAGCGGGAGCCACCGGGGAGCTGTTTTTT. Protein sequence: CASSLVAGATGELFF.